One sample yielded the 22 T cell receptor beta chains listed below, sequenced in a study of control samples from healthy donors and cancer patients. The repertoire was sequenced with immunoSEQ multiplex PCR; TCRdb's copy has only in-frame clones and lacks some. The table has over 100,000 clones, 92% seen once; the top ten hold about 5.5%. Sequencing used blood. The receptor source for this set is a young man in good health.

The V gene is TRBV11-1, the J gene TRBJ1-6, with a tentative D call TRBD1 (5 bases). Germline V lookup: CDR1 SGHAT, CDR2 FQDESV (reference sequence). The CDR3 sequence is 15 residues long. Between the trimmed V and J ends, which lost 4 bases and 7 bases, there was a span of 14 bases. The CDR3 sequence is CASSSWGPSNSPLHF. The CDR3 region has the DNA TGTGCCAGCAGCTCCTGGGGACCTTCGAATTCACCCCTCCACTTT.

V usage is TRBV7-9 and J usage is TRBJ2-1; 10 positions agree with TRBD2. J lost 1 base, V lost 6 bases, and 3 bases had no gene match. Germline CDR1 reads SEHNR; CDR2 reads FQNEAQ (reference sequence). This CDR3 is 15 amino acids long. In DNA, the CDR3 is TGTGCCAGCAGGTTTAGCGGGGGGTCCTACAATGAGCAGTTCTTC. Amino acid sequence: CASRFSGGSYNEQFF.

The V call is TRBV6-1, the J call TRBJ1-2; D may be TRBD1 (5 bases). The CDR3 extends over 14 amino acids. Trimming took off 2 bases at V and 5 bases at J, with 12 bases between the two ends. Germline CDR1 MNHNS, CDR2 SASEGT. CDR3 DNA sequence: TGTGCCAGCAGTGAACGGGGACGGATTTATGGCTACACCTTC. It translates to CASSERGRIYGYTF.

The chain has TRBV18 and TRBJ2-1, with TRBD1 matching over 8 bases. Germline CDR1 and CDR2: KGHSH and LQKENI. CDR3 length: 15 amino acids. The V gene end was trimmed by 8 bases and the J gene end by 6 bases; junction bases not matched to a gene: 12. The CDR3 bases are TGTGCCAGCCGACAGGGGATAGACACCCTCAATGAGCAGTTCTTC. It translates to CASRQGIDTLNEQFF.

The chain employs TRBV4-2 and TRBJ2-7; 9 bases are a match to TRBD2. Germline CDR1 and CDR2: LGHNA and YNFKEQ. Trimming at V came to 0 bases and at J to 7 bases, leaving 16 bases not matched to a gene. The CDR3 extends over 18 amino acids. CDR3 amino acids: CASSQDGSVAGGHWEQYF. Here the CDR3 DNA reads TGTGCCAGCAGCCAAGATGGATCGGTGGCGGGGGGGCATTGGGAGCAGTACTTC.

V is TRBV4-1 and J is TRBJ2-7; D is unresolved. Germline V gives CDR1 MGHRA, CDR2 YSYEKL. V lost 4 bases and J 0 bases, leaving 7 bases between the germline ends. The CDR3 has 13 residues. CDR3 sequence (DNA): TGCGCCAGCAGCCCCTCCGCCTCCTACGAGCAGTACTTC. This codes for CASSPSASYEQYF.

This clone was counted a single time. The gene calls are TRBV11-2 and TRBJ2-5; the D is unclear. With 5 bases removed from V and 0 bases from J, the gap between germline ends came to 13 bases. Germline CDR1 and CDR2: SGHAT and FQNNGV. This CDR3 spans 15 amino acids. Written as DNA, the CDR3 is TGTGCCAGCAGCATAGCCGGGTCCTACCAAGAGACCCAGTACTTC. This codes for CASSIAGSYQETQYF.

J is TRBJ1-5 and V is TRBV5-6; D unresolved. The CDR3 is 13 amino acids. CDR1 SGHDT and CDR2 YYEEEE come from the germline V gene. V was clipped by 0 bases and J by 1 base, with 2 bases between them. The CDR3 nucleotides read TGTGCCAGCAGCTTGGACAGCAATCAGCCCCAGCATTTT. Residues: CASSLDSNQPQHF.

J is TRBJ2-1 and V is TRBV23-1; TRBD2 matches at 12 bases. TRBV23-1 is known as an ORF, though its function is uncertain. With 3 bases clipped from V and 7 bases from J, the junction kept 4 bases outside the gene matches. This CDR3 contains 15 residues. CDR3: CASSHTSGGKNEQFF. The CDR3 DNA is TGCGCCAGCAGTCACACTAGCGGGGGGAAAAATGAGCAGTTCTTC.

The CDR3 nucleotides are TGTGCCAGCAGGGCAGGGCATTGGAGCAATCAGCCCCAGCATTTT. Translation: CASRAGHWSNQPQHF. This chain connects TRBV6-5 to TRBJ1-5; D is possibly TRBD1 (5 bases). V was cut by 6 bases and J by 1 base, with 13 bases left in between. This CDR3 has 15 amino acids. Germline lookup yields CDR1 MNHEY and CDR2 SVGAGI.

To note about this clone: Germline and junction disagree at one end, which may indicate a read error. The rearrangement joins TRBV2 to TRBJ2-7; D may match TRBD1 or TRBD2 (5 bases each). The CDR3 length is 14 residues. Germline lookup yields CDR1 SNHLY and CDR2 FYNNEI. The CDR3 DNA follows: TGTGCCAGCAGCGAAGAGGGGTCTGACGGCGAGCAGTACTTC. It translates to CASSEEGSDGEQYF.

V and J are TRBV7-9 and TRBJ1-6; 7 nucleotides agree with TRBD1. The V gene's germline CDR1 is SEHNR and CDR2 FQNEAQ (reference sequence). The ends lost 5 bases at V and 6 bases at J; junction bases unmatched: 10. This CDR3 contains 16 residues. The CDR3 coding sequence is TGTGCCAGCAGCAACCCGCCGGACAGGCGTAATTCACCCCTCCACTTT. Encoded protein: CASSNPPDRRNSPLHF.

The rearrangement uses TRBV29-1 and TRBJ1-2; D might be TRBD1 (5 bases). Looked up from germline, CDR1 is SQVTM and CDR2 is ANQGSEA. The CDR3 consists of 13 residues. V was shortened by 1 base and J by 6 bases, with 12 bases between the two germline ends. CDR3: CSVEGAGGDGYTF. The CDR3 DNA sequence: TGCAGCGTTGAAGGGGCCGGGGGAGATGGCTACACCTTC.

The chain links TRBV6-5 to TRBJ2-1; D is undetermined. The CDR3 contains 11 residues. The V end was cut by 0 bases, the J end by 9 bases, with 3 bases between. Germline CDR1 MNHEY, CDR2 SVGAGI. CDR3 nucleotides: TGTGCCAGCAGTTACTCTGGTGAGCAGTTCTTC. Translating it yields CASSYSGEQFF.

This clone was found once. The CDR3 coding sequence is TGTGCCAGCTCACCACGATCGGAAGTGACTGAAGCTTTCTTT. This codes for CASSPRSEVTEAFF. The chain employs TRBV18 and TRBJ1-1; D is unclear. V was pared by 1 base and J by 5 bases, with 11 bases between. This CDR3 is 14 amino acids long. Germline V gene sequence: CDR1 KGHSH, CDR2 LQKENI. The full variable domain, with the rest looked up from reference TRBV18 and TRBJ1-1, is NAGVMQNPRHLVRRRGQEARLRCSPMKGHSHVYWYRQLPEEGLKFMVYLQKENIIDESGMPKERFSAEFPKEGPSILRIQQVVRGDSAAYFCASSPRSEVTEAFFGQGTRLTVV.

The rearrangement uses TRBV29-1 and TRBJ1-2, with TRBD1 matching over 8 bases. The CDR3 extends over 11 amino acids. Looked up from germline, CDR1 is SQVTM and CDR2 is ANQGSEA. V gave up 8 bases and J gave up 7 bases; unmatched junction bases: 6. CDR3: CSSRTGLGYTF. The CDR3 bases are TGCAGCTCGAGGACAGGGCTTGGCTACACCTTC.

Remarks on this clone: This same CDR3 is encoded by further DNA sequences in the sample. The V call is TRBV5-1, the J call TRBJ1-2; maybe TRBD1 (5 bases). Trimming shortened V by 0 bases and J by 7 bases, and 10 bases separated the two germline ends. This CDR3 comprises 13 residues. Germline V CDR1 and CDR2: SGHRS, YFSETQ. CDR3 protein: CASSLGQGGGYTF. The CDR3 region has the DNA TGCGCCAGCAGCTTGGGCCAGGGAGGTGGCTACACCTTC.

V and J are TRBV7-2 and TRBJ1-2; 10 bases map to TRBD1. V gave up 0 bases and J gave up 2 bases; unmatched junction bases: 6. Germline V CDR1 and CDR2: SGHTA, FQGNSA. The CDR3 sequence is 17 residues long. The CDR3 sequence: CASSLAGTGVGNYGYTF. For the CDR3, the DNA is TGTGCCAGCAGCTTAGCCGGGACAGGGGTTGGGAACTATGGCTACACCTTC.

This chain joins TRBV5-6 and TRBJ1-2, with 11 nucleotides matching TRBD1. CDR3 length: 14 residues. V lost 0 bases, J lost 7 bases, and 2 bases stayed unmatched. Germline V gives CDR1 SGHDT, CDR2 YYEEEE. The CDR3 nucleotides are TGTGCCAGCAGCTTGGCTGGACAGGGGGCTGGCTACACCTTC. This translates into CASSLAGQGAGYTF.

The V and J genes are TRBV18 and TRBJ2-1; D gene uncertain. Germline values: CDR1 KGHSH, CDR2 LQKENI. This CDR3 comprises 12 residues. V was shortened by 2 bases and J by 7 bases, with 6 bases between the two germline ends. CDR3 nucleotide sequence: TGTGCCAGCTCACCAGAGGTTAATGAGCAGTTCTTC. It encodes CASSPEVNEQFF.

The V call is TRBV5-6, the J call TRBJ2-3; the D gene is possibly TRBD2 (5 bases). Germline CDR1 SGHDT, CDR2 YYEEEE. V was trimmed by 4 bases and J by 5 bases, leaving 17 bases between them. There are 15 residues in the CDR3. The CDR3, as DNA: TGTGCCAGCAGCAGCGGATGGGTAAACCTAGATACGCAGTATTTT. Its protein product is CASSSGWVNLDTQYF.

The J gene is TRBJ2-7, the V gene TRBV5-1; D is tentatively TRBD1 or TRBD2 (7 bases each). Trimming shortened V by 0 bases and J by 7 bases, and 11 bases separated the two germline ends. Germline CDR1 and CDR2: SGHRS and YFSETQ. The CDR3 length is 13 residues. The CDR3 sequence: CASSLAQGGEQYF. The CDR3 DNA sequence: TGCGCCAGCAGCTTGGCGCAGGGGGGGGAGCAGTACTTC.